Listed below are T cell receptor beta chains from one sample, sequenced in a study of blood T cell repertoires in COVID-19. TCRdb's copy holds only in-frame clones and misses some; the assay was immunoSEQ multiplex PCR. This sample yields a few hundred thousand clones, of which around 84% are seen a single time; about 10% belongs to the top ten. Input material: PBMCs or T cells enriched from blood (not recorded which). The receptor source for this set is a woman in her late teens or twenties who had recovered from COVID-19. Both conserved end residues are part of each CDR3. Each record gives: D gene, J gene, V gene, CDR3 length, CDR3 protein. The D gene is left open where the match is weak.

d_gene: TRBD2
j_gene: TRBJ2-1
v_gene: TRBV6-4
len: 18
CDR3aa: CASRVLAVIQLSYNEQFF

d_gene: TRBD1
j_gene: TRBJ1-1
v_gene: TRBV9
len: 19
CDR3aa: CASSGDRGGQGVVSTEAFF

d_gene: TRBD1
j_gene: TRBJ1-2
v_gene: TRBV6-5
len: 15
CDR3aa: CASSRREGADYGYTF

d_gene: .
j_gene: TRBJ1-1
v_gene: TRBV7-3
len: 14
CDR3aa: CASSPGAGNTEAFF

d_gene: .
j_gene: TRBJ1-3
v_gene: TRBV5-4
len: 17
CDR3aa: CASSLGETGLSGNTIYF

d_gene: TRBD1
j_gene: TRBJ2-4
v_gene: TRBV5-1
len: 14
CDR3aa: CASRPTGDENIQYF

d_gene: .
j_gene: TRBJ1-4
v_gene: TRBV29-1
len: 13
CDR3aa: CSAQEGRYEKLFF

d_gene: TRBD2
j_gene: TRBJ2-3
v_gene: TRBV5-1
len: 16
CDR3aa: CASSLNALAGTDTQYF

d_gene: TRBD1
j_gene: TRBJ1-1
v_gene: TRBV18
len: 13
CDR3aa: CASSPLQGPEAFF

d_gene: .
j_gene: TRBJ2-3
v_gene: TRBV5-6
len: 14
CDR3aa: CASSLGGNTDTQYF

d_gene: .
j_gene: TRBJ2-1
v_gene: TRBV12-3/TRBV12-4
len: 13
CDR3aa: CASSLAYNNEQFF

d_gene: TRBD2
j_gene: TRBJ2-3
v_gene: TRBV5-1
len: 14
CDR3aa: CASSFTSGGDTQYF

d_gene: TRBD2
j_gene: TRBJ2-1
v_gene: TRBV5-8
len: 15
CDR3aa: CASSLGSGAYNEQFF

d_gene: .
j_gene: TRBJ1-6
v_gene: TRBV5-1
len: 13
CDR3aa: CASSLGTTNPLHF

d_gene: TRBD1
j_gene: TRBJ1-2
v_gene: TRBV6-5
len: 14
CDR3aa: CASSHGQGNYGYTF

d_gene: .
j_gene: TRBJ1-1
v_gene: TRBV4-1
len: 14
CDR3aa: CASSQTGQNTEAFF

d_gene: TRBD2
j_gene: TRBJ2-7
v_gene: TRBV27
len: 14
CDR3aa: CASSPGLGVYEQYF

d_gene: TRBD1
j_gene: TRBJ2-7
v_gene: TRBV10-3
len: 19
CDR3aa: CAISESRGTGRDISYEQYF

d_gene: TRBD2
j_gene: TRBJ2-1
v_gene: TRBV11-2
len: 17
CDR3aa: CASSARLAGVISNEQFF

d_gene: TRBD1
j_gene: TRBJ1-4
v_gene: TRBV7-9
len: 15
CDR3aa: CASSYPGTGNEKLFF

d_gene: TRBD2
j_gene: TRBJ2-3
v_gene: TRBV7-2
len: 15
CDR3aa: CASSIHSGSTDTQYF

d_gene: .
j_gene: TRBJ2-5
v_gene: TRBV7-6
len: 15
CDR3aa: CASSLGGQGFETQYF

d_gene: TRBD2
j_gene: TRBJ2-5
v_gene: TRBV28
len: 14
CDR3aa: CASSSGGGQETQYF

d_gene: TRBD1
j_gene: TRBJ2-7
v_gene: TRBV18
len: 15
CDR3aa: CASSPRTGVSYEQYF

d_gene: .
j_gene: TRBJ1-2
v_gene: TRBV29-1
len: 12
CDR3aa: CSVSGLHLGYTF

d_gene: .
j_gene: TRBJ2-5
v_gene: TRBV4-1
len: 15
CDR3aa: CASSQRGDLQETQYF

d_gene: .
j_gene: TRBJ1-4
v_gene: TRBV5-1
len: 14
CDR3aa: CASSLDSLNEKLFF

d_gene: TRBD1
j_gene: TRBJ2-1
v_gene: TRBV27
len: 19
CDR3aa: CASSLALRAYRDSYNEQFF

d_gene: TRBD1
j_gene: TRBJ2-4
v_gene: TRBV19
len: 14
CDR3aa: CATSDRGLIDIQYF

d_gene: .
j_gene: TRBJ2-7
v_gene: TRBV5-8
len: 14
CDR3aa: CASSFDRRIYEQYF

d_gene: TRBD1
j_gene: TRBJ1-2
v_gene: TRBV28
len: 16
CDR3aa: CASSPTTGGLAYGYTF

d_gene: TRBD1
j_gene: TRBJ1-6
v_gene: TRBV7-8
len: 14
CDR3aa: CASSHDRAHSPLHF

d_gene: .
j_gene: TRBJ1-1
v_gene: TRBV7-6
len: 13
CDR3aa: CASGAGLLTEAFF

d_gene: .
j_gene: TRBJ2-3
v_gene: TRBV4-1
len: 13
CDR3aa: CASSQDDYATQYF

d_gene: TRBD2
j_gene: TRBJ2-5
v_gene: TRBV7-2
len: 16
CDR3aa: CASSSGLAGGIETQYF